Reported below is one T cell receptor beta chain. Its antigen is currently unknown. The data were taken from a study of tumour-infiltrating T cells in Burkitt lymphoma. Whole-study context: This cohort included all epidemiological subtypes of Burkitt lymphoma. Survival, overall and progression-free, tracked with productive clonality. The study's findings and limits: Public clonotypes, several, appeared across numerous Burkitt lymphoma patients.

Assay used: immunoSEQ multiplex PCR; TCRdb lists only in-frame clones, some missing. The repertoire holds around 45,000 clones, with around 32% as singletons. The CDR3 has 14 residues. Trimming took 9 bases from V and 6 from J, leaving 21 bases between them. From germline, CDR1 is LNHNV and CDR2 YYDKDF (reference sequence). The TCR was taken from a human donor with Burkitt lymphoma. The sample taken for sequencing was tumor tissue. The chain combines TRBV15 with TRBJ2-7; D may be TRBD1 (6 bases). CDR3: CATSPDRFLSEQYF. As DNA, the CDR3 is TGTGCCACTTCGCCAGACAGGTTTTTGTCCGAGCAGTACTTC. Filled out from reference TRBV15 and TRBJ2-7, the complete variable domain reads DAMVIQNPRYQVTQFGKPVTLSCSQTLNHNVMYWYQQKSSQAPKLLFHYYDKDFNNEADTPDNFQSRRPNTSFCFLDIRSPGLGDTAMYLCATSPDRFLSEQYFGPGTRLTVT.